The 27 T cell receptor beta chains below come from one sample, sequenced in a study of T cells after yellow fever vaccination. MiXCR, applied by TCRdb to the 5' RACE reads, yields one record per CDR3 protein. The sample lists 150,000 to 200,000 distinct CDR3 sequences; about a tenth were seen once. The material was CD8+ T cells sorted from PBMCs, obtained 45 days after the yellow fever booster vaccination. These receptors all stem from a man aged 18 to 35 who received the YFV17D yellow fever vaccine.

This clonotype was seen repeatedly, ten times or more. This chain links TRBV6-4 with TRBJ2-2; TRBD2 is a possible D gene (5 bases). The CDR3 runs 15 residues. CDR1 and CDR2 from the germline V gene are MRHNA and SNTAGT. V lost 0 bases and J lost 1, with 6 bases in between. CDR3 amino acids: CASSDSAGNTGELFF. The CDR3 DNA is TGTGCCAGCAGTGACTCGGCGGGGAACACCGGGGAGCTGTTTTTT.

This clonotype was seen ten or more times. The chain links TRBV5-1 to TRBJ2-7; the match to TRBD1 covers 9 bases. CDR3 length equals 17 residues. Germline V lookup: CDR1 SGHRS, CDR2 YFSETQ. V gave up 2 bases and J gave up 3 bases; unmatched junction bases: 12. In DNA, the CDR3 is TGCGCCAGCAGCTTCGGACAGGGGCTACCGTCGGGCTACGAGCAGTACTTC. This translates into CASSFGQGLPSGYEQYF.

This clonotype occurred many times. CDR3 protein: CASSYSTLSQPQHF. For the CDR3, the DNA is TGTGCCAGCAGTTACTCCACTTTAAGCCAGCCCCAGCATTTT. The gene calls are TRBV6-6 and TRBJ1-5; D is unresolved. CDR1 MNHNY and CDR2 SVGAGI come from the germline V gene (reference sequence). V was trimmed by 0 bases and J by 7 bases, leaving 10 bases between them. This CDR3 has 14 residues.

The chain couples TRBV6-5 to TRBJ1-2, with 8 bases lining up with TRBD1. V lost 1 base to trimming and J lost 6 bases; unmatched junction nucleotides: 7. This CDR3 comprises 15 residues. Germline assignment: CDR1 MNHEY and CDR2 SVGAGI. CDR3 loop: CASSYFQGARHGYTF. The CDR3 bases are TGTGCCAGCAGTTACTTCCAGGGGGCGCGCCATGGCTACACCTTC.

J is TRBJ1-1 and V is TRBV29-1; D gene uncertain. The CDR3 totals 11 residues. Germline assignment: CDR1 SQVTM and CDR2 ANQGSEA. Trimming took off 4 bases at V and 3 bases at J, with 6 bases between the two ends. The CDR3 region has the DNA TGCAGCGTTGCGCGGGACACTGAAGCTTTCTTT. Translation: CSVARDTEAFF.

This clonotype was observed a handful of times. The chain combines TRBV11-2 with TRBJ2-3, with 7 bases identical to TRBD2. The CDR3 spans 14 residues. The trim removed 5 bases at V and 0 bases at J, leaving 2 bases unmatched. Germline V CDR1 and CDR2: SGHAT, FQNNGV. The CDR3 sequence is CASSPGGSTDTQYF. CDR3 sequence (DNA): TGTGCCAGCAGCCCGGGGGGTAGCACAGATACGCAGTATTTT. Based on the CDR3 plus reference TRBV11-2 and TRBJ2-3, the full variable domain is EAGVAQSPRYKIIEKRQSVAFWCNPISGHATLYWYQQILGQGPKLLIQFQNNGVVDDSQLPKDRFSAERLKGVDSTLKIQPAKLEDSAVYLCASSPGGSTDTQYFGPGTRLTVL.

The CDR3 is CASSLASGPLYF. The CDR3 DNA reads TGTGCCAGCAGCTTAGCATCAGGGCCATTGTACTTC. The rearrangement joins TRBV7-9 to TRBJ2-4, with D maybe TRBD1 (5 bases). This CDR3 comprises 12 residues. V was cut by 0 bases and J by 15 bases, with 12 bases left in between. CDR1 is SEHNR, CDR2 FQNEAQ, per germline (reference sequence).

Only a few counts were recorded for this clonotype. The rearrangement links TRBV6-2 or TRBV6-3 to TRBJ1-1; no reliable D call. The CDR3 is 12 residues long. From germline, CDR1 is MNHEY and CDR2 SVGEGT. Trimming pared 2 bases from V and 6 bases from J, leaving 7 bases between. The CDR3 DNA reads TGTGCCAGCAGTTACGCGACACCTGAAGCTTTCTTT. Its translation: CASSYATPEAFF.

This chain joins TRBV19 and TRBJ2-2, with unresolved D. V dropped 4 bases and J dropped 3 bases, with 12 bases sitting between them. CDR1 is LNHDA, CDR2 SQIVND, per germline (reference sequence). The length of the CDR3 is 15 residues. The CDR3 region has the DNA TGTGCCAGTAGTACAGTCAGGCTGGACACCGGGGAGCTGTTTTTT. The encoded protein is CASSTVRLDTGELFF. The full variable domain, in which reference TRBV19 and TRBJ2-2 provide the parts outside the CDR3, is DGGITQSPKYLFRKEGQNVTLSCEQNLNHDAMYWYRQDPGQGLRLIYYSQIVNDFQKGDIAEGYSVSREKKESFPLTVTSAQKNPTAFYLCASSTVRLDTGELFFGEGSRLTVL.

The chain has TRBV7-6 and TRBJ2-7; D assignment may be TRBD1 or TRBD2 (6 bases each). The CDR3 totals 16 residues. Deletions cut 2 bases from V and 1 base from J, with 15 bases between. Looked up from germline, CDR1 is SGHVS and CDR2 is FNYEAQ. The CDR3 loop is CASSLYGGPGSYEQYF. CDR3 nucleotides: TGTGCCAGCAGCTTATATGGGGGGCCGGGTTCCTACGAGCAGTACTTC. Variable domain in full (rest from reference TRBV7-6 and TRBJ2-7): GAGVSQSPRYKVTKRGQDVALRCDPISGHVSLYWYRQALGQGPEFLTYFNYEAQQDKSGLPNDRFSAERPEGSISTLTIQRTEQRDSAMYRCASSLYGGPGSYEQYFGPGTRLTVT.

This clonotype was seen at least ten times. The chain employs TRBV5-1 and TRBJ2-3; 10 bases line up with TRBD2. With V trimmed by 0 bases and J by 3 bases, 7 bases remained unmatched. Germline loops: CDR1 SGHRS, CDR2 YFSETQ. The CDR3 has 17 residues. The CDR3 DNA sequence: TGCGCCAGCAGCTTGGTCCAGCGGGGGGGCCTTACAGATACGCAGTATTTT. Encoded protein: CASSLVQRGGLTDTQYF.

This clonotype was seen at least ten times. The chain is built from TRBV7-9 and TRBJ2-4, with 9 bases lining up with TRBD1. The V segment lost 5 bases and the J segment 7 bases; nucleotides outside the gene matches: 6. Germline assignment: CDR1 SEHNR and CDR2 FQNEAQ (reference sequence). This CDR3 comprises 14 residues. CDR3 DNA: TGTGCCAGCAGCACTTTGGGACAGGGCAACATTCAGTACTTC. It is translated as CASSTLGQGNIQYF.

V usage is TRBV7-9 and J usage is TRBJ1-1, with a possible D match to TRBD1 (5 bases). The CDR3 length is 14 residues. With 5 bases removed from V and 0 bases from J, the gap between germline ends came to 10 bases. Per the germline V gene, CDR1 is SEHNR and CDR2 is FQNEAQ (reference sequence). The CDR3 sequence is CASSLRGMNTEAFF. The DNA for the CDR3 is TGTGCCAGCAGCCTGCGGGGGATGAACACTGAAGCTTTCTTT.

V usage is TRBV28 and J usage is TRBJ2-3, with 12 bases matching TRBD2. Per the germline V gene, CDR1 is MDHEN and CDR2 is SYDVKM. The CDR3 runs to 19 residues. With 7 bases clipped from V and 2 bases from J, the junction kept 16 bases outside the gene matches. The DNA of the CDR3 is TGTGCCAGCACCCCAGTAAGCCTAGCGGGGGGGCCCGACACAGATACGCAGTATTTT. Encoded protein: CASTPVSLAGGPDTDTQYF.

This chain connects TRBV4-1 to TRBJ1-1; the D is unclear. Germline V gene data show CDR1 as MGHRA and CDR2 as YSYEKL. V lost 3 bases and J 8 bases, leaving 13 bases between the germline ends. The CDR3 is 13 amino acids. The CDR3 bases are TGCGCCAGCAGCCACGGCGGGAAGAGGGAAGCTTTCTTT. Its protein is CASSHGGKREAFF.

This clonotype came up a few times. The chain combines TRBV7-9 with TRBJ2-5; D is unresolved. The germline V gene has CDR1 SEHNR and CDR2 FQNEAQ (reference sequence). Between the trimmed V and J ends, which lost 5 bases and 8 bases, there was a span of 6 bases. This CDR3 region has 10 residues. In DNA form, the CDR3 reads TGTGCCAGCAGCACGGAAACCCAGTACTTC. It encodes CASSTETQYF.

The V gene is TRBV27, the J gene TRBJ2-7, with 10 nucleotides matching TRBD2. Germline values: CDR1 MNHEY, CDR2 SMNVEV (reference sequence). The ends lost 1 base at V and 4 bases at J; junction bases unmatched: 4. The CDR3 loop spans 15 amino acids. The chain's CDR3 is CASSLWSSGGYEQYF. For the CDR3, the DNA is TGTGCCAGCAGTTTATGGTCTAGCGGGGGATACGAGCAGTACTTC.

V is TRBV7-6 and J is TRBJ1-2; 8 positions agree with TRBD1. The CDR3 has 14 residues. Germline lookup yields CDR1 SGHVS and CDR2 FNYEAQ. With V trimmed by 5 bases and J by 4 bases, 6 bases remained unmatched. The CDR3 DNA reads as TGTGCCAGCAGCCCCGTTGGGACAGGCTATGGCTACACCTTC. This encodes CASSPVGTGYGYTF.

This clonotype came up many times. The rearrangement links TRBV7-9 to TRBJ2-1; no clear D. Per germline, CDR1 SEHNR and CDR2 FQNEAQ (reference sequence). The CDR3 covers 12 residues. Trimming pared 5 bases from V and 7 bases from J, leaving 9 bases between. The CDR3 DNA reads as TGTGCCAGCAGCACTACTAAAAATGAGCAGTTCTTC. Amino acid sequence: CASSTTKNEQFF.

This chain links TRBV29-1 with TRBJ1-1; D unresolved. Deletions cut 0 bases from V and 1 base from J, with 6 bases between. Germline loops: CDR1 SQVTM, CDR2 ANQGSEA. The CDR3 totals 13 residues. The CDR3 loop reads CSVEDLGNTEAFF. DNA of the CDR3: TGCAGCGTTGAAGATTTAGGGAACACTGAAGCTTTCTTT.

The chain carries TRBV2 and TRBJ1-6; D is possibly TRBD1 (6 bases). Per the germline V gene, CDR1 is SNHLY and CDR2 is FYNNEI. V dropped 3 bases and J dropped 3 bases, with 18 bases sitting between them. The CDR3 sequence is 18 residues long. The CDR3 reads CASSDPFLDRHYNSPLHF. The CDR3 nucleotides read TGTGCCAGCAGTGACCCGTTCTTGGACAGACACTATAATTCACCCCTCCACTTT.

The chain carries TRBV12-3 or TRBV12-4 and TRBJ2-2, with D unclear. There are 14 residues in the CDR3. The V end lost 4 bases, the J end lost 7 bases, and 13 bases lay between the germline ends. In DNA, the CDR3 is TGTGCCAGCAGTTCCAGTAGTGGGGTCGGGGAGCTGTTTTTT. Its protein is CASSSSSGVGELFF.

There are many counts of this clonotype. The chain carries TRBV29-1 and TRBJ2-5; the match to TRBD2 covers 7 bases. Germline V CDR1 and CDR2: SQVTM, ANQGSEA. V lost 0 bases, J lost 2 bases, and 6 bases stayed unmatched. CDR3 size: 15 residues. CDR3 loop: CSVEEGRGNQETQYF. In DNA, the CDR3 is TGCAGCGTTGAAGAAGGGCGGGGGAATCAAGAGACCCAGTACTTC. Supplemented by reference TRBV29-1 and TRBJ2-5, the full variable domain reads SAVISQKPSRDICQRGTSLTIQCQVDSQVTMMFWYRQQPGQSLTLIATANQGSEATYESGFVIDKFPISRPNLTFSTLTVSNMSPEDSSIYLCSVEEGRGNQETQYFGPGTRLLVL.

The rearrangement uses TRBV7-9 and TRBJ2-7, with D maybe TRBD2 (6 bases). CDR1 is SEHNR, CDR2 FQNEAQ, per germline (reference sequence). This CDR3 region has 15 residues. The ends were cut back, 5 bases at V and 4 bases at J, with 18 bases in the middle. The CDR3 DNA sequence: TGTGCCAGCAGCCCCAGTGTGGGACTTGGTTACGAGCAGTACTTC. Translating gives CASSPSVGLGYEQYF. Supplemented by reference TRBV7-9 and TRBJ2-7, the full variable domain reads DTGVSQNPRHKITKRGQNVTFRCDPISEHNRLYWYRQTLGQGPEFLTYFQNEAQLEKSRLLSDRFSAERPKGSFSTLEIQRTEQGDSAMYLCASSPSVGLGYEQYFGPGTRLTVT.

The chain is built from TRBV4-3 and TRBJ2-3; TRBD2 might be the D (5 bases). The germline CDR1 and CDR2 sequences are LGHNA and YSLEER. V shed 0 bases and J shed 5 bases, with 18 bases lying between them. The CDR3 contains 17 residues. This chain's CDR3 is CASSQDKGIGVVDTQYF. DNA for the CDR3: TGCGCCAGCAGCCAAGATAAGGGCATCGGGGTGGTAGATACGCAGTATTTT.

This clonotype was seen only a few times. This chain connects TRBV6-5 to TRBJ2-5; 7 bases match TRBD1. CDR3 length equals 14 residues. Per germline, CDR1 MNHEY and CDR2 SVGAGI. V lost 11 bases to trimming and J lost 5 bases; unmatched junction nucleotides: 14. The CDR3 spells CAADRQGRGETQYF. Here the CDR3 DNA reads TGTGCCGCCGACCGACAGGGAAGAGGGGAGACCCAGTACTTC.

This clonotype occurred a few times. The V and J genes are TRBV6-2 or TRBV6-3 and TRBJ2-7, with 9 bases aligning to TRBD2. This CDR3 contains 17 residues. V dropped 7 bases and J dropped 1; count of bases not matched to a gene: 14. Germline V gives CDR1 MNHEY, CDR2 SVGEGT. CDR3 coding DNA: TGTGCCAGCACTCCGGATCTGGGACTAGCCTTATCCTACGAGCAGTACTTC. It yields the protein CASTPDLGLALSYEQYF.